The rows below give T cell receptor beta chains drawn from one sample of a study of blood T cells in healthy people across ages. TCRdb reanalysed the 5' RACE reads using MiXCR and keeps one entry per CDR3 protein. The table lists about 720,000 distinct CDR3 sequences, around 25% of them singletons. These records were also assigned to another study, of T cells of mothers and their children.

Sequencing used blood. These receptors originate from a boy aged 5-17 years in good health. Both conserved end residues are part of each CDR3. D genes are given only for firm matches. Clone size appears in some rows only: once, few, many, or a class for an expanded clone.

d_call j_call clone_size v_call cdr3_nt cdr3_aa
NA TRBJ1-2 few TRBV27 TGTGCCAGCAGTGGAAGGCCAGGGACCAGCAATGGCTACACCTTC CASSGRPGTSNGYTF
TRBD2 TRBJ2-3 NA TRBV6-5 TGTGCCAGCAGTTACACCAGCGGGGGCACAGATACGCAGTATTTT CASSYTSGGTDTQYF
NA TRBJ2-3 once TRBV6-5 TGTGCCAGCAGTTACTCTCGGGCACAGGGCAGCACAGATACGCAGTATTTT CASSYSRAQGSTDTQYF
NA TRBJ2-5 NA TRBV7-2 TGTGCCAGCAGCCCCCAACTAGCCGGGGAGACCCAGTACTTC CASSPQLAGETQYF
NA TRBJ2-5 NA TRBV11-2 TGTGCCAGCAGCTTAGATGGTTCGGGACCGATACAAGAGACCCAGTACTTC CASSLDGSGPIQETQYF
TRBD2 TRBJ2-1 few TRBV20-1 TGCAGTGAAACGTCCATCGCGGGGGGGCTCCGCAATGAGCAGTTCTTC CSETSIAGGLRNEQFF
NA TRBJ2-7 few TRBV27 TGTGCCAGTCCGGACAACTACGAGCAGTACTTC CASPDNYEQYF
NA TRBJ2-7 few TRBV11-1 TGTGCCAGCAGCAATCCCGGGACGGCGCTTTCCTACGAGCAGTACTTC CASSNPGTALSYEQYF
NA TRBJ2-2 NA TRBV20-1 TGCAGTGCTAGAGCCCCTCATCCAGAGACCGGGGAGCTGTTTTTT CSARAPHPETGELFF
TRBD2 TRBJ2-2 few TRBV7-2 TGTGCCAGCAGCTTAGGTTGGAGCGGGAGTGTCACCGGGGAGCTGTTTTTT CASSLGWSGSVTGELFF
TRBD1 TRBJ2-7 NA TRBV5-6 TGTGCCAGCACCCCGTTGGGACAGGGGGCCTCGTCCTACGAGCAGTACTTC CASTPLGQGASSYEQYF
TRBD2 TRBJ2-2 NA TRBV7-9 TGTGCCAGCAGCGGAGGAGCGGGAGAACTCACCGGGGAGCTGTTTTTT CASSGGAGELTGELFF
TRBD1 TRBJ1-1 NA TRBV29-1 TGCAGCGTAAGATCCGGGACAGACACTGAAGCTTTCTTT CSVRSGTDTEAFF
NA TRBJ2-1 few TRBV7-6 TGTGCCAGCAGCTTAACCTCTCCTAGTGGCGATGAGCAGTTCTTC CASSLTSPSGDEQFF
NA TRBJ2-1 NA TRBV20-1 TGCAGTGCCCCACTCGACGGGAACTACAATGAGCAGTTCTTC CSAPLDGNYNEQFF
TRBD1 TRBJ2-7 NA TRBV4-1 TGCGCCAGCAGCCAAGGACAGGGGGTTTTTTCCCACGAGCAGTACTTC CASSQGQGVFSHEQYF
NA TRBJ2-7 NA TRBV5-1 TGCGCCAGCAGCTCGACGATCCCCGACGAGCAGTACTTC CASSSTIPDEQYF
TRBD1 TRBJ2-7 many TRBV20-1 TGCAGTGCTATGGACCGGGACAGCTCCTACGAGCAGTACTTC CSAMDRDSSYEQYF
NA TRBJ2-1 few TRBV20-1 TGCAGTGCTATGAGAATGATCTCCTACAATGAGCAGTTCTTC CSAMRMISYNEQFF
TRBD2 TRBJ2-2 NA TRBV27 TGTGCCAGCAGCCACCGACTAGCGGGGCTATACGCCGGGGAGCTGTTTTTT CASSHRLAGLYAGELFF
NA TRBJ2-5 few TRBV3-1 TGTGCCAGCAGCCTACAGGCGCTCCGAGAGACCCAGTACTTC CASSLQALRETQYF
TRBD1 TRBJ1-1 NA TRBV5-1 TGCGCCAGCAGCCTCCGGACAGGCGTGAACACTGAAGCTTTCTTT CASSLRTGVNTEAFF
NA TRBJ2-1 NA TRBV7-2 TGTGCCAGCAGCAGAACGCCCGGATACAATGAGCAGTTCTTC CASSRTPGYNEQFF
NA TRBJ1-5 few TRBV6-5 TGTGCCAGCAGTCCCAGAGGGGGTGGGAATCAGCCCCAGCATTTT CASSPRGGGNQPQHF
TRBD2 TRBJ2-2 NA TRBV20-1 TGCAGTGCTAGAGATTGGGGGGGCACCGGGGAGCTGTTTTTT CSARDWGGTGELFF
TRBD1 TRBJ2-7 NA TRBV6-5 TGTGCCAGCAACCGGGGGACAGGGGGCCACGAGCAGTACTTC CASNRGTGGHEQYF
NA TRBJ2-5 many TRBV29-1 TGCAGCGTTGAGATGGGCAGGAGCCAAGAGACCCAGTACTTC CSVEMGRSQETQYF
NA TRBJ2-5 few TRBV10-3 TGTGCCATCAGTGAGGGGGACGTATCAGCGTACCAAGAGACCCAGTACTTC CAISEGDVSAYQETQYF
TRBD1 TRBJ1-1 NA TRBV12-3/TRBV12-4 TGTGCCAGCAGAAGGACAGGGATGAACACTGAAGCTTTCTTT CASRRTGMNTEAFF
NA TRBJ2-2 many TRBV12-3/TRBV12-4 TGTGCCAGCAGAGATGCGAACACCGGGGAGCTGTTTTTT CASRDANTGELFF
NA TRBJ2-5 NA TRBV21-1 TGTGCCAGCAGCAAAGGTGGTCCAACTAGCGGGGGCGAAAAAGAGACCCAGTACTTC CASSKGGPTSGGEKETQYF
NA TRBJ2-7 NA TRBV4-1 TGCGCCAGCAGCCCAAAGGGGGGCAGCTCCTACGAGCAGTACTTC CASSPKGGSSYEQYF
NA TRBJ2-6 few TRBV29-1 TGCAGCGTTGAAGACGGCAGGGCGGCCAACGTCCTGACTTTC CSVEDGRAANVLTF
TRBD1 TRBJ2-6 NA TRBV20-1 TGCAGTGCCCTACGTCAGGGGGCGCTCTTCTCTGGGGCCAACGTCCTGACTTTC CSALRQGALFSGANVLTF
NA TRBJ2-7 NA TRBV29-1 TGCAGCGTTGGGCAGGGTGCCTACGGGCAGTACTTC CSVGQGAYGQYF
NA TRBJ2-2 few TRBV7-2 TGTGCCAGCAGCTTAGGCTTATTCGGGGCCGGGGAGCTGTTTTTT CASSLGLFGAGELFF
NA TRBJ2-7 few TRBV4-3 TGCGCCAGCAGCCAAGATCAGGCGATCTACGAGCAGTACTTC CASSQDQAIYEQYF
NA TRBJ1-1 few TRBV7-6 TGTGCCAGCAGCTTAGGGCCCCCCACTGAAGCTTTCTTT CASSLGPPTEAFF
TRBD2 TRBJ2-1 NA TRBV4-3 TGCGCCAGCAGCCAAGTTGTCGCTAGCGGGGTTGCTGGTTACAATGAGCAGTTCTTC CASSQVVASGVAGYNEQFF
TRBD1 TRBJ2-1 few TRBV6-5 TGTGCCAGCAGTTACTTCGCCACCGGGACAGGGAGGAATGAGCAGTTCTTC CASSYFATGTGRNEQFF
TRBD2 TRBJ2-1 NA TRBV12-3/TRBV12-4 TGTGCCAGCAGTTCGCTAGCGGAGCACTACAATGAGCAGTTCTTC CASSSLAEHYNEQFF
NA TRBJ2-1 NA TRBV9 TGTGCCAGCAGCACCGACGCTGGCGCCTACAATGAGCAGTTCTTC CASSTDAGAYNEQFF
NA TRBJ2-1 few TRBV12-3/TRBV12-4 TGTGCCAGCAGTTCACCCCTCCGTGGCTCCTACAATGAGCAGTTCTTC CASSSPLRGSYNEQFF
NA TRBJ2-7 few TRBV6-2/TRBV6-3 TGTGCCAGCAGCATCGTACGGTCCTACGAGCAGTACTTC CASSIVRSYEQYF
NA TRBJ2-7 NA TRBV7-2 TGTGCCAGCAGCTTCCGGGACCTTTCCTACGAGCAGTACTTC CASSFRDLSYEQYF
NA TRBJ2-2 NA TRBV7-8 TGTGCCAGCAGCCAATCGAGGGGTGGGGTCACCGGGGAGCTGTTTTTT CASSQSRGGVTGELFF
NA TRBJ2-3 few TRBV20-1 TGCAGTGCCGCGGGTGGCCCCACAGATACGCAGTATTTT CSAAGGPTDTQYF
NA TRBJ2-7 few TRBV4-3 TGCGCCAGCAGCCAAGATGACAGATACGAGCAGTACTTC CASSQDDRYEQYF
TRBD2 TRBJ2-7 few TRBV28 TGTGCCAGCAGTTCCCGACTAGCGGGAGGGACCTACGAGCAGTACTTC CASSSRLAGGTYEQYF
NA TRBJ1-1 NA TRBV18 TGTGCCAGCTCACCACCAGGGGTTCCCCGGGCCTTGAACACTGAAGCTTTCTTT CASSPPGVPRALNTEAFF
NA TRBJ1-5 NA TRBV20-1 TGCAGTGCTAGAGAATCTGCACCTAGCAATCAGCCCCAGCATTTT CSARESAPSNQPQHF
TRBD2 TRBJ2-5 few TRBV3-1 TGTGCCAGCAGCTCCGGGACTAGGGAGACCCAGTACTTC CASSSGTRETQYF
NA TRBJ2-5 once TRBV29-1 TGCAGCGTTGATGGGGTAGCGTGCCAAGAGACCCAGTACTTC CSVDGVACQETQYF
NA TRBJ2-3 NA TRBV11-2 TGTGCCAGCAGCGCGCACCACGGCCAAAGTACAGATACGCAGTATTTT CASSAHHGQSTDTQYF